What follows are 29 T cell receptor beta chains derived from one specimen sequenced in a study of T cell responses to AZD1222 COVID-19 vaccine. The data were produced by immunoSEQ multiplex PCR, yet TCRdb's version contains in-frame clones alone and is incomplete. Counted here are approximately 120,000 clones, more than 75% occurring once; the ten biggest clones make up 4.4%. The sequences come from peripheral blood, collected 28 days after the second AZD1222 dose. These receptors came from an adult who received the AZD1222 COVID-19 vaccine.

J is TRBJ1-4 and V is TRBV7-2; D is ambiguous. Germline CDR1 and CDR2: SGHTA and FQGNSA. V was shortened by 3 bases and J by 8 bases, with 13 bases between the two germline ends. The CDR3 length is 14 residues. The CDR3 nucleotides read TGTGCCAGCAGCTTGGACGTGTCCTACGAAAAACTGTTTTTT. Translated, it gives CASSLDVSYEKLFF.

V is TRBV9 and J is TRBJ1-2, with TRBD1 identical over 8 bases. The CDR3 totals 15 residues. J gave up 5 bases and V 4 bases, and 10 bases lay outside the gene matches. Germline CDR1 reads SGDLS; CDR2 reads YYNGEE. CDR3 residues: CASSPQTGERYGYTF. The CDR3 DNA reads as TGTGCCAGCAGCCCACAGACAGGGGAGCGGTATGGCTACACCTTC. Variable domain in full (rest from reference TRBV9 and TRBJ1-2): DSGVTQTPKHLITATGQRVTLRCSPRSGDLSVYWYQQSLDQGLQFLIQYYNGEERAKGNILERFSAQQFPDLHSELNLSSLELGDSALYFCASSPQTGERYGYTFGSGTRLTVV.

In this sample, this clone turned up once. The same CDR3 can be traced to other DNA sequences in this sample. The gene calls are TRBV7-3 and TRBJ2-1, with D unclear. The CDR3 loop spans 15 amino acids. V lost 2 bases and J 1 base, leaving 9 bases between the germline ends. Germline CDR1 SGHTA, CDR2 FQGTGA. The CDR3 region is CASSLGPSSYNEQFF. The DNA for the CDR3 is TGTGCCAGCAGCTTAGGTCCTAGTTCCTACAATGAGCAGTTCTTC.

The rearrangement joins TRBV7-3 to TRBJ1-6, with TRBD1 identical over 9 bases. The CDR3 has 15 amino acids. The V gene end was trimmed by 3 bases and the J gene end by 5 bases; junction bases not matched to a gene: 2. Germline CDR1 reads SGHTA; CDR2 reads FQGTGA. The CDR3 here is CASSLRQGDNSPLHF. CDR3 DNA: TGTGCCAGCAGCTTGCGACAGGGGGATAATTCACCCCTCCACTTT.

This clone was picked up a small number of times. The chain couples TRBV7-9 to TRBJ1-2, with TRBD1 identical over 11 bases. The germline gives CDR1 SEHNR, CDR2 FQNEAQ (reference sequence). V lost 5 bases to trimming and J lost 7 bases; unmatched junction nucleotides: 3. The CDR3 loop spans 13 amino acids. DNA of the CDR3: TGTGCCAGCAGCCGGACAGGGGGCGGTGGCTACACCTTC. Its translation is CASSRTGGGGYTF.

Here the CDR3 reads CASSAIRAGGHVEQFF. The CDR3, as DNA: TGTGCCAGCAGCGCCATAAGAGCGGGAGGGCACGTTGAGCAGTTCTTC. This chain links TRBV7-3 with TRBJ2-1, with 10 nucleotides matching TRBD2. This CDR3 spans 16 amino acids. The germline V gene has CDR1 SGHTA and CDR2 FQGTGA. V trimming: 5 bases; J trimming: 9 bases; junction bases outside the gene matches: 13.

The chain joins TRBV19 to TRBJ1-1, with 7 bases aligning to TRBD1. V was clipped by 9 bases and J by 5 bases; unmatched bases: 9. The CDR3 loop spans 13 amino acids. Germline V lookup: CDR1 LNHDA, CDR2 SQIVND (reference sequence). The CDR3 protein is CASEGALGTEAFF. CDR3 nucleotide sequence: TGTGCCAGCGAGGGGGCTTTAGGAACTGAAGCTTTCTTT.

The chain employs TRBV19 and TRBJ2-1; 12 bases line up with TRBD2. J was trimmed by 3 bases and V by 7 bases; bases with no gene match: 13. This CDR3 is built from 18 residues. Germline V CDR1 and CDR2: LNHDA, SQIVND (reference sequence). The CDR3 sequence is CASTPGLAGRANYNEQFF. CDR3 in DNA: TGTGCCAGTACTCCGGGACTAGCGGGCCGGGCCAACTACAATGAGCAGTTCTTC.

Details on this clone: In the same sample, other DNA sequences code for this CDR3. This chain links TRBV12-3 or TRBV12-4 with TRBJ1-2; no definite D call. This CDR3 has 12 amino acids. The V gene lost 3 bases and the J gene lost 4 bases, with 6 bases spanning the gap. CDR3 nucleotide sequence: TGTGCCAGCAGTTTTGGCGGCTATGGCTACACCTTC. Translation gives CASSFGGYGYTF.

The chain has TRBV7-3 and TRBJ1-2, with a possible D match to TRBD1 (6 bases). Looked up from germline, CDR1 is SGHTA and CDR2 is FQGTGA. Trimming left V 8 bases short and J 6 bases short, with 16 bases between. CDR3 length: 13 amino acids. CDR3 region: CASQDGGDHGYTF. The CDR3 bases are TGTGCCAGCCAGGATGGGGGCGACCATGGCTACACCTTC.

The chain combines TRBV19 with TRBJ2-3; possibly TRBD2 for D (6 bases). The V gene's germline CDR1 is LNHDA and CDR2 SQIVND (reference sequence). CDR3 length: 15 amino acids. The germline V and J ends were trimmed by 6 bases and 4 bases, with 17 bases remaining between them. In DNA form, the CDR3 reads TGTGCCAGTAGGATGACTAGTACCAGTTCAGATACGCAGTATTTT. Residues: CASRMTSTSSDTQYF. Looking up the rest from reference TRBV19 and TRBJ2-3 gives the full variable domain: DGGITQSPKYLFRKEGQNVTLSCEQNLNHDAMYWYRQDPGQGLRLIYYSQIVNDFQKGDIAEGYSVSREKKESFPLTVTSAQKNPTAFYLCASRMTSTSSDTQYFGPGTRLTVL.

V usage is TRBV6-2 or TRBV6-3 and J usage is TRBJ2-3, with D perhaps matching TRBD2 (5 bases). The length of the CDR3 is 16 residues. Looked up from germline, CDR1 is MNHEY and CDR2 is SVGEGT. V dropped 6 bases and J dropped 4 bases, with 20 bases sitting between them. CDR3 nucleotide sequence: TGTGCCAGCAGCGAGACGGCTAGCCTAGGTTCAGATACGCAGTATTTT. This codes for CASSETASLGSDTQYF.

V is TRBV19 and J is TRBJ1-2; TRBD1 matches at 9 bases. The junction had 9 bases not matched to a gene; V was cut back by 5 bases and J by 5 bases. CDR1 is LNHDA, CDR2 SQIVND, per germline (reference sequence). The CDR3 has 15 residues. CDR3 DNA sequence: TGTGCCAGTAGTCCCAAAATCGACAGGGGGTATGGCTACACCTTC. This codes for CASSPKIDRGYGYTF.

CDR3 in amino acids: CASSMQPGTGTGYGYTF. CDR3 nucleotides: TGTGCCAGTAGTATGCAACCCGGGACAGGGACTGGCTATGGCTACACCTTC. The chain links TRBV19 to TRBJ1-2, with 9 bases identical to TRBD1. V was clipped by 3 bases and J by 4 bases; unmatched bases: 12. The germline V gene encodes CDR1 LNHDA and CDR2 SQIVND (reference sequence). The CDR3 is 17 amino acids.

This chain joins TRBV6-5 and TRBJ2-7, with a tentative D call TRBD1 (5 bases). CDR1 and CDR2 (germline): MNHEY, SVGAGI. The V gene lost 6 bases and the J gene lost 3 bases, with 12 bases spanning the gap. The CDR3 has 13 residues. CDR3 region: CASRRQFLYEQYF. CDR3 bases: TGTGCCAGCAGAAGACAGTTCCTCTACGAGCAGTACTTC.

The chain couples TRBV4-1 to TRBJ1-1; D is perhaps TRBD1 (6 bases). Germline-derived CDR1 and CDR2 are MGHRA and YSYEKL. Deletions cut 4 bases from V and 4 bases from J, with 16 bases between. This CDR3 contains 15 residues. The CDR3 region is CASSPPDRLSTEAFF. DNA for the CDR3: TGCGCCAGCAGCCCTCCCGACAGGCTGAGCACTGAAGCTTTCTTT.

V is TRBV5-4 and J is TRBJ2-3, with D possibly being TRBD1 (5 bases). Trimming removed 5 bases at V and 2 bases at J, with 21 bases between. The V gene's germline CDR1 is SGHNT and CDR2 YYREEE (reference sequence). The CDR3 sequence is 17 residues long. CDR3 bases: TGTGCCAGCAGTCCCGAGGCAGGGCCTGTGAACACAGATACGCAGTATTTT. This gives the protein CASSPEAGPVNTDTQYF.

CDR3 in amino acids: CASTPAAGAPYEQYF. For the CDR3, the DNA is TGTGCCAGCACCCCCGCGGCAGGAGCCCCCTACGAGCAGTACTTC. This chain joins TRBV6-5 and TRBJ2-7; no clear D gene. Germline V CDR1 and CDR2: MNHEY, SVGAGI. The CDR3 covers 15 residues. V was pared by 7 bases and J by 2 bases, with 18 bases between.

This chain connects TRBV28 to TRBJ1-2, with D unclear. The CDR3 loop spans 15 amino acids. The V end was cut by 5 bases, the J end by 0 bases, with 13 bases between. Germline CDR1 MDHEN, CDR2 SYDVKM. The CDR3 DNA is TGTGCCAGCAGTCGGCCCACCTCAACTAACTATGGCTACACCTTC. Amino acid sequence: CASSRPTSTNYGYTF.

This clone was observed a single time. V usage is TRBV4-2 and J usage is TRBJ2-7, with 14 bases identical to TRBD2. The CDR3 spans 22 residues. V dropped 1 base and J dropped 4; count of bases not matched to a gene: 21. Per germline, CDR1 LGHNA and CDR2 YNFKEQ. In nucleotides, the CDR3 is TGTGCCAGCAGCCAAGTGTGGACTAGGGGACTAGCGGGAGATTCGGGGGCGTACGAGCAGTACTTC. This sequence encodes CASSQVWTRGLAGDSGAYEQYF.

The rearrangement links TRBV2 to TRBJ2-1; D is possibly TRBD1 or TRBD2 (5 bases each). The CDR3 is 16 amino acids. The germline V gene encodes CDR1 SNHLY and CDR2 FYNNEI. V lost 8 bases to trimming and J lost 2 bases, with 19 bases between them. CDR3 loop: CASRGVVRPPYNEQFF. The CDR3 bases are TGTGCCAGCCGAGGGGTGGTCCGACCCCCCTACAATGAGCAGTTCTTC.

The chain has TRBV29-1 and TRBJ2-3; 8 nucleotides align to TRBD2. The CDR3 sequence is 13 residues long. From germline, CDR1 is SQVTM and CDR2 ANQGSEA. Trimming removed 3 bases from V and 5 bases from J; junction bases left unmatched: 4. The CDR3 region has the DNA TGCAGCGTTGAGGCGGGAGGTAGAGATACGCAGTATTTT. As protein: CSVEAGGRDTQYF.

This rearrangement joins TRBV7-7 to TRBJ2-3; 8 nucleotides align to TRBD1. The V gene end was trimmed by 5 bases and the J gene end by 5 bases; junction bases not matched to a gene: 3. The germline CDR1 and CDR2 sequences are SSHAT and FNYEAQ (reference sequence). The CDR3 totals 13 residues. CDR3 in amino acids: CASSPGGGDTQYF. The CDR3 bases are TGTGCCAGCAGCCCAGGGGGCGGAGATACGCAGTATTTT.

This chain joins TRBV30 and TRBJ2-6, with D tentatively TRBD1 (5 bases). Germline values: CDR1 GTSNPN, CDR2 SVGIG (reference sequence). The CDR3 totals 15 residues. V was pared by 4 bases and J by 0 bases, with 10 bases between. The CDR3 reads CAWTGSDSGANVLTF. In nucleotides, the CDR3 is TGTGCCTGGACAGGGTCCGACTCTGGGGCCAACGTCCTGACTTTC.

This chain connects TRBV5-4 to TRBJ2-2; 8 nucleotides match TRBD2. Germline V gene lookup returns CDR1 SGHNT and CDR2 YYREEE (reference sequence). The CDR3 sequence is 16 residues long. V lost 2 bases to trimming and J lost 4 bases; unmatched junction nucleotides: 7. This CDR3 is CASSFPGLASTGELFF. The CDR3 DNA sequence: TGTGCCAGCAGCTTCCCCGGACTAGCATCCACCGGGGAGCTGTTTTTT.

CDR3: CASSQETGELFF. The CDR3, as DNA: TGTGCCAGCAGCCAAGAGACCGGGGAGCTGTTTTTT. This chain connects TRBV3-1 (or the pseudogene TRBV3-2) to TRBJ2-2; no clear D. Germline V CDR1 and CDR2: LGHDT, YNNKEL (reference sequence). This CDR3 has 12 residues. V was pared by 0 bases and J by 5 bases, with 1 base between.

This chain connects TRBV19 to TRBJ2-5, with 9 bases matching TRBD1. The germline V gene has CDR1 LNHDA and CDR2 SQIVND (reference sequence). With V trimmed by 6 bases and J by 5 bases, 16 bases remained unmatched. CDR3 size: 17 residues. This CDR3 reads CASSIAGQGILGETQYF. CDR3 bases: TGTGCCAGTAGCATTGCGGGACAGGGTATCCTAGGGGAGACCCAGTACTTC.

The chain uses TRBV29-1 and TRBJ1-2; unclear D gene. The CDR3 runs 13 residues. CDR1 SQVTM and CDR2 ANQGSEA come from the germline V gene. The V gene lost 6 bases and the J gene lost 2 bases, with 13 bases spanning the gap. CDR3 residues: CSVPGRSNYGYTF. CDR3 DNA: TGCAGCGTCCCCGGGCGCTCAAACTATGGCTACACCTTC.

The rearrangement joins TRBV4-3 to TRBJ1-2; D is ambiguous. This CDR3 spans 15 amino acids. Germline lookup yields CDR1 LGHNA and CDR2 YSLEER. The ends were cut back, 1 base at V and 8 bases at J, with 17 bases in the middle. The CDR3 coding sequence is TGCGCCAGCAGCCAAGGTCAGACCGGTGGTAGGGGCTACACCTTC. Its protein is CASSQGQTGGRGYTF.